Presented here are 25 T cell receptor beta chains from one specimen sequenced in a study of hypomethylating agent response in myelodysplastic syndrome. Clones were sequenced by immunoSEQ multiplex PCR, and TCRdb holds only the in-frame ones, with some missing. This table has about 7,200 clones, about 88% appearing once. The specimen comprised bone marrow, sampled before or after starting hypomethylating agent treatment for myelodysplastic syndrome (not recorded which). Every receptor here comes from a human donor with myelodysplastic syndrome.

The chain links TRBV2 to TRBJ1-2; TRBD1 might be the D (5 bases). V dropped 8 bases and J dropped 6 bases, with 16 bases sitting between them. CDR3 length equals 13 residues. From germline, CDR1 is SNHLY and CDR2 FYNNEI. DNA for the CDR3: TGTGCCAGCCTAAAGGGTCTCAGGGATGGCTACACCTTC. This encodes CASLKGLRDGYTF. The full variable domain, completed using reference TRBV2 and TRBJ1-2, is EPEVTQTPSHQVTQMGQEVILRCVPISNHLYFYWYRQILGQKVEFLVSFYNNEISEKSEIFDDQFSVERPDGSNFTLKIRSTKLEDSAMYFCASLKGLRDGYTFGSGTRLTVV.

This chain connects TRBV9 to TRBJ2-1; weak D call: TRBD1 (5 bases). The CDR3 runs 14 residues. V gave up 0 bases and J gave up 12 bases, with 16 bases separating them. Germline V gives CDR1 SGDLS, CDR2 YYNGEE. The CDR3 protein is CASSVVALGQGQFF. CDR3 coding DNA: TGTGCCAGCAGCGTAGTGGCGCTGGGCCAGGGGCAGTTCTTC.

The J gene is TRBJ2-7, the V gene TRBV5-6, with 7 bases aligning to TRBD1. The CDR3 loop spans 14 amino acids. Germline trimming cut 4 bases from V and 6 bases from J; bases unmatched to any gene: 10. Germline loops: CDR1 SGHDT, CDR2 YYEEEE. The CDR3 protein is CASSRTGTWSEQYF. CDR3 nucleotides: TGTGCCAGCAGCAGGACAGGTACGTGGTCCGAGCAGTACTTC.

The chain combines TRBV7-6 with TRBJ2-1; 7 bases fit TRBD2. V lost 1 base to trimming and J lost 5 bases; unmatched junction nucleotides: 2. CDR1 is SGHVS, CDR2 FNYEAQ, per germline. The CDR3 runs to 14 residues. The CDR3 reads CASSLGGGNNEQFF. In DNA form, the CDR3 reads TGTGCCAGCAGCTTAGGCGGGGGAAACAATGAGCAGTTCTTC.

The chain combines TRBV5-1 with TRBJ2-2, with a weak D call TRBD1 (5 bases). Trimming took 0 bases from V and 3 from J, leaving 9 bases between them. Germline V CDR1 and CDR2: SGHRS, YFSETQ. CDR3 length: 15 residues. CDR3 protein: CASSLEWGHTGELFF. The DNA of the CDR3 is TGCGCCAGCAGCTTGGAGTGGGGCCACACCGGGGAGCTGTTTTTT.

The chain is built from TRBV6-1 and TRBJ1-3; D not resolved. Germline V lookup: CDR1 MNHNS, CDR2 SASEGT. The CDR3 loop spans 12 amino acids. The V end was cut by 1 base, the J end by 4 bases, with 2 bases between. CDR3 region: CASSEVGNTIYF. Written as DNA, the CDR3 is TGTGCCAGCAGTGAAGTAGGAAACACCATATATTTT.

The rearrangement links TRBV5-1 to TRBJ1-2; 8 bases are shared with TRBD1. Trimming cost V 5 bases and J 2 bases; bases outside gene matches: 5. This CDR3 has 14 residues. Germline CDR1 is SGHRS and CDR2 is YFSETQ. CDR3 region: CASSWDRLNYGYTF. Here the CDR3 DNA reads TGCGCCAGCAGTTGGGACAGGCTGAACTATGGCTACACCTTC.

The CDR3, as DNA: TGTGCCAGCTCACCCGACAGCAATCAGCCCCAGCATTTT. As protein: CASSPDSNQPQHF. The chain recombines TRBV18 with TRBJ1-5; D not certain. V was cut by 3 bases and J by 1 base, with 4 bases left in between. CDR3 length: 13 residues. Germline-derived CDR1 and CDR2 are KGHSH and LQKENI. Based on the CDR3 plus reference TRBV18 and TRBJ1-5, the full variable domain is NAGVMQNPRHLVRRRGQEARLRCSPMKGHSHVYWYRQLPEEGLKFMVYLQKENIIDESGMPKERFSAEFPKEGPSILRIQQVVRGDSAAYFCASSPDSNQPQHFGDGTRLSIL.

The V call is TRBV27, the J call TRBJ2-7; 7 bases are a match to TRBD1. This CDR3 region has 13 residues. Germline values: CDR1 MNHEY, CDR2 SMNVEV (reference sequence). V lost 5 bases and J lost 3; bases outside the gene matches: 4. This CDR3 is CASSQRQGYEQYF. The DNA for the CDR3 is TGTGCCAGCAGTCAACGACAGGGCTACGAGCAGTACTTC.

The chain has TRBV11-3 and TRBJ1-2; the match to TRBD1 covers 7 bases. Germline-derived CDR1 and CDR2 are SGHNT and YENEEA. The CDR3 spans 13 residues. With V trimmed by 5 bases and J by 5 bases, 5 bases remained unmatched. For the CDR3, the DNA is TGTGCCAGCAGCCAGCAGGGGGAATATGGCTACACCTTC. Translating gives CASSQQGEYGYTF.

The chain couples TRBV18 to TRBJ1-1; tentatively, D is TRBD1 (6 bases). V lost 3 bases, J lost 5 bases, and 19 bases lay in between. The V gene's germline CDR1 is KGHSH and CDR2 LQKENI. CDR3 length: 16 residues. The CDR3 DNA reads as TGTGCCAGCTCACCTGGGCAGGGGCGAGGTGGGACTGAAGCTTTCTTT. Residues: CASSPGQGRGGTEAFF.

The chain is built from TRBV5-1 and TRBJ1-6; 11 bases line up with TRBD1. Germline V gene data show CDR1 as SGHRS and CDR2 as YFSETQ. V dropped 2 bases and J dropped 7; count of bases not matched to a gene: 2. This CDR3 is 15 amino acids long. The CDR3 is CASSFGDRGNSPLHF. In nucleotides, the CDR3 is TGCGCCAGCAGCTTTGGGGACAGGGGGAATTCACCCCTCCACTTT.

The rearrangement uses TRBV6-5 and TRBJ2-3, with 9 bases lining up with TRBD1. V lost 6 bases, J lost 8 bases, and 9 bases stayed unmatched. CDR1 and CDR2 from the germline V gene are MNHEY and SVGAGI. This CDR3 has 14 residues. The CDR3 loop reads CASRDDRGRSTQYF. CDR3 nucleotides: TGTGCCAGCAGGGATGACAGGGGGAGGTCTACGCAGTATTTT.

This clone has a single count. This chain uses TRBV30 with TRBJ1-1; no firm D call. Germline V gives CDR1 GTSNPN, CDR2 SVGIG (reference sequence). V was trimmed by 2 bases and J by 1 base, leaving 8 bases between them. This CDR3 has 13 amino acids. The CDR3 coding sequence is TGTGCCTGGAGTTCCGACGCGAACACTGAAGCTTTCTTT. This codes for CAWSSDANTEAFF.

This chain uses TRBV11-3 with TRBJ2-1, with D unresolved. CDR1 is SGHNT and CDR2 is YENEEA in the germline V gene. V was shortened by 1 base and J by 4 bases, with 5 bases between the two germline ends. The length of the CDR3 is 13 residues. The CDR3 is CASSLAGYNEQFF. CDR3 nucleotide sequence: TGTGCCAGCAGCTTAGCTGGGTACAATGAGCAGTTCTTC.

J is TRBJ1-1 and V is TRBV6-1; perhaps TRBD1 as D (5 bases). From germline, CDR1 is MNHNS and CDR2 SASEGT. The CDR3 sequence is 12 residues long. V lost 1 base to trimming and J lost 10 bases, with 10 bases between them. The CDR3 spells CASSEVGVRAFF. As DNA, the CDR3 is TGTGCCAGCAGTGAAGTGGGGGTAAGAGCTTTCTTT.

This clone has a single count. J is TRBJ2-1 and V is TRBV7-6; TRBD2 agrees at 7 bases. Germline lookup yields CDR1 SGHVS and CDR2 FNYEAQ. CDR3 length equals 15 residues. With V trimmed by 2 bases and J by 9 bases, 10 bases remained unmatched. CDR3 residues: CASSLIGGSQGEQFF. DNA of the CDR3: TGTGCCAGCAGCTTAATCGGGGGGTCCCAGGGTGAGCAGTTCTTC.

The rearrangement links TRBV19 to TRBJ1-6; D not certain. V lost 1 base and J 11 bases, leaving 9 bases between the germline ends. The CDR3 covers 13 residues. Germline values: CDR1 LNHDA, CDR2 SQIVND (reference sequence). The CDR3 protein is CASSIAVGTPLHF. CDR3 sequence (DNA): TGTGCCAGTAGTATAGCAGTAGGGACACCCCTCCACTTT.

This clone has only one observation. The rearrangement uses TRBV11-2 and TRBJ1-1; 7 bases fit TRBD1. This CDR3 is built from 15 residues. The V segment lost 3 bases and the J segment 1 base; nucleotides outside the gene matches: 5. The germline CDR1 and CDR2 sequences are SGHAT and FQNNGV. The DNA of the CDR3 is TGTGCCAGCAGCTTGAGGGGGCTAACGAACACTGAAGCTTTCTTT. This codes for CASSLRGLTNTEAFF.

DNA for the CDR3: TGTGCCATCAGAGGAAACTATGGCTACACCTTC. Encoded protein: CAIRGNYGYTF. The gene calls are TRBV10-3 and TRBJ1-2; D gene ambiguous. This CDR3 spans 11 amino acids. V dropped 6 bases and J dropped 2 bases, with 4 bases sitting between them. Per germline, CDR1 ENHRY and CDR2 SYGVKD.

The V gene is TRBV9, the J gene TRBJ2-3; 11 bases fit TRBD2. Per germline, CDR1 SGDLS and CDR2 YYNGEE. V was clipped by 6 bases and J by 2 bases; unmatched bases: 11. The CDR3 contains 17 residues. This chain's CDR3 is CASNLLRGLAATDTQYF. The CDR3 coding sequence is TGTGCCAGCAACCTACTCAGGGGACTAGCGGCCACAGATACGCAGTATTTT.

V is TRBV29-1 and J is TRBJ2-3, with D maybe TRBD2 (6 bases). Trimming left V 7 bases short and J 0 bases short, with 14 bases between. The V gene's germline CDR1 is SQVTM and CDR2 ANQGSEA. The CDR3 has 14 amino acids. CDR3 region: CSGEAGGSTDTQYF. DNA of the CDR3: TGCAGCGGGGAAGCGGGTGGTAGCACAGATACGCAGTATTTT.

CDR3 amino acids: CASSLDRGDGDEQYF. The CDR3 DNA is TGTGCCAGCAGCCTTGACAGGGGAGATGGGGACGAGCAGTACTTC. The V gene is TRBV5-4, the J gene TRBJ2-7, with 8 bases lining up with TRBD1. Germline values: CDR1 SGHNT, CDR2 YYREEE (reference sequence). The V and J ends lost 4 bases and 5 bases, in that order; junction bases with no gene match: 11. This CDR3 is 15 amino acids long.

The V and J genes are TRBV4-2 and TRBJ1-2; 10 bases line up with TRBD1. Germline values: CDR1 LGHNA, CDR2 YNFKEQ. The CDR3 has 15 residues. The ends lost 3 bases at V and 10 bases at J; junction bases unmatched: 11. CDR3 bases: TGTGCCAGCAGCCACGCCGCAGACAGGGGGCTCCCCTACACCTTC. This codes for CASSHAADRGLPYTF.

V gene TRBV6-5 combines with J gene TRBJ2-6; D is unresolved. Between the trimmed V and J ends, which lost 0 bases and 5 bases, there was a span of 5 bases. The CDR3 has 14 amino acids. Germline V gene sequence: CDR1 MNHEY, CDR2 SVGAGI. The CDR3 nucleotides are TGTGCCAGCAGTTACTCGATAAGGGCCAACGTCCTGACTTTC. Its translation: CASSYSIRANVLTF.